Following are 30 T cell receptor beta chains from one sample sequenced in a study of cytomegalovirus exposure and HLA in healthy donors. The PCR was carried out with 60 Vbeta primers and 13 Jbeta primers. Here immunoSEQ multiplex PCR was the method, and the copy in TCRdb shows in-frame clones only, minus some. The profile shows roughly 160,000 clones, more than 70% of them singletons. Material for sequencing was PBMCs. The source is a young man in good health and CMV-seronegative.

J is TRBJ2-3 and V is TRBV9, with D tentatively TRBD2 (6 bases). The germline gives CDR1 SGDLS, CDR2 YYNGEE. This CDR3 comprises 15 residues. Trimming pared 3 bases from V and 4 bases from J, leaving 15 bases between. This CDR3 is CASSGGRRGPDTQYF. The CDR3 DNA reads as TGTGCCAGCAGCGGTGGGAGGCGGGGTCCAGATACGCAGTATTTT.

V usage is TRBV11-2 and J usage is TRBJ2-5; no definite D call. Germline CDR1 reads SGHAT; CDR2 reads FQNNGV. The V and J ends lost 0 bases and 0 bases respectively, with 14 bases between them. The CDR3 contains 17 residues. The CDR3 DNA reads as TGTGCCAGCAGCTTAGATTATCAAGCTCGTAACCAAGAGACCCAGTACTTC. Residues: CASSLDYQARNQETQYF.

The chain links TRBV27 to TRBJ2-7; 8 nucleotides align to TRBD2. The CDR3 is made up of 14 amino acids. The trim removed 5 bases at V and 3 bases at J, leaving 6 bases unmatched. CDR1 is MNHEY and CDR2 is SMNVEV in the germline V gene (reference sequence). CDR3 bases: TGTGCCAGCAGTCCGACGGGACTAGACTACGAGCAGTACTTC. Translation gives CASSPTGLDYEQYF.

The chain employs TRBV10-3 and TRBJ2-1; 13 bases fit TRBD2. Germline-derived CDR1 and CDR2 are ENHRY and SYGVKD. CDR3 length equals 19 residues. With 4 bases clipped from V and 1 base from J, the junction kept 10 bases outside the gene matches. For the CDR3, the DNA is TGTGCCATCAGTGTCACTAGCGGGAGGGCCACAATTTCCTACAATGAGCAGTTCTTC. Translation: CAISVTSGRATISYNEQFF.

A remark on this clone: Other DNA sequences of this sample code for an identical CDR3. DNA for the CDR3: TGCAGCGTTCGGACAGGGGGAGAGACCCAGTACTTC. Its translation is CSVRTGGETQYF. The rearrangement links TRBV29-1 to TRBJ2-5, with 10 bases that match TRBD1. CDR1 and CDR2 (germline): SQVTM, ANQGSEA. The V segment lost 5 bases and the J segment 4 bases; nucleotides outside the gene matches: 1. This CDR3 has 12 amino acids.

The chain is built from TRBV6-1 and TRBJ2-7; D is perhaps TRBD2 (6 bases). This CDR3 is built from 15 residues. Germline V gives CDR1 MNHNS, CDR2 SASEGT. V was shortened by 9 bases and J by 1 base, with 19 bases between the two germline ends. CDR3 sequence (DNA): TGTGCCAGTCCAGCCTTAGACGGGGGTTCCTACGAGCAGTACTTC. Its protein product is CASPALDGGSYEQYF.

The chain uses TRBV7-2 and TRBJ2-3; D is perhaps TRBD2 (6 bases). CDR1 and CDR2 from the germline V gene are SGHTA and FQGNSA. The ends were cut back, 3 bases at V and 8 bases at J, with 27 bases in the middle. This CDR3 has 18 amino acids. The CDR3 loop is CASSFVVGGTYPTGTQYF. CDR3 sequence (DNA): TGTGCCAGCAGCTTTGTCGTAGGCGGGACGTACCCCACCGGTACGCAGTATTTT.

The V gene is TRBV19, the J gene TRBJ1-1; D gene ambiguous. CDR1 and CDR2 from the germline V gene are LNHDA and SQIVND (reference sequence). This CDR3 contains 13 residues. V lost 3 bases, J lost 7 bases, and 12 bases lay in between. CDR3 sequence (DNA): TGTGCCAGTAGTATGTTATTGGAGGTTGAAGCTTTCTTT. It yields the protein CASSMLLEVEAFF.

The chain recombines TRBV4-3 with TRBJ1-2; D not resolved. Trimming removed 0 bases at V and 4 bases at J, with 12 bases between. From germline, CDR1 is LGHNA and CDR2 YSLEER. The CDR3 extends over 15 amino acids. Here the CDR3 reads CASSQEPQKIYGYTF. The CDR3 coding sequence is TGCGCCAGCAGCCAAGAACCACAGAAGATCTATGGCTACACCTTC.

This sequence joins TRBV29-1 and TRBJ2-1; 10 bases map to TRBD1. CDR1 is SQVTM, CDR2 ANQGSEA, per germline. V lost 6 bases to trimming and J lost 6 bases; unmatched junction nucleotides: 23. The CDR3 contains 19 residues. The DNA for the CDR3 is TGCAGCGTCCTTCAGGGACAGGGGTGGCGACTCGCGACGGCCAATGAGCAGTTCTTC. Translation gives CSVLQGQGWRLATANEQFF.

The rearrangement links TRBV11-2 to TRBJ2-3; 8 bases are a match to TRBD1. Trimming removed 4 bases from V and 4 bases from J; junction bases left unmatched: 10. Germline loops: CDR1 SGHAT, CDR2 FQNNGV. CDR3 length equals 16 residues. This CDR3 reads CASSSYRGRDADTQYF. CDR3 DNA: TGTGCCAGCAGCTCATACAGGGGGAGAGACGCAGATACGCAGTATTTT.

This chain uses TRBV30 with TRBJ2-1, with unresolved D. The V gene lost 4 bases and the J gene lost 0 bases, with 7 bases spanning the gap. Germline V gives CDR1 GTSNPN, CDR2 SVGIG (reference sequence). The CDR3 spans 13 residues. CDR3 bases: TGTGCCTGGACTGGCCGCTCCTACAATGAGCAGTTCTTC. Translation: CAWTGRSYNEQFF.

This chain connects TRBV9 to TRBJ2-1; tentatively, D is TRBD2 (6 bases). The length of the CDR3 is 15 residues. V was clipped by 2 bases and J by 1 base, with 10 bases between them. The germline V gene has CDR1 SGDLS and CDR2 YYNGEE. The CDR3 nucleotides read TGTGCCAGCAGCGTCGGACTAACGTCCTACAATGAGCAGTTCTTC. Translated, it gives CASSVGLTSYNEQFF.

The chain has TRBV6-1 and TRBJ1-1; 9 bases line up with TRBD1. This CDR3 has 14 amino acids. V lost 5 bases, J lost 5 bases, and 6 bases stayed unmatched. Germline V CDR1 and CDR2: MNHNS, SASEGT. The CDR3 spells CASSHRGLETEAFF. CDR3 in DNA: TGTGCCAGCAGTCACAGGGGGCTCGAGACTGAAGCTTTCTTT.

This chain uses TRBV2 with TRBJ1-1, with unresolved D. The length of the CDR3 is 13 residues. Trimming took off 6 bases at V and 0 bases at J, with 8 bases between the two ends. The germline V gene has CDR1 SNHLY and CDR2 FYNNEI. Here the CDR3 reads CASRAQVNTEAFF. CDR3 nucleotide sequence: TGTGCCAGCAGAGCCCAAGTGAACACTGAAGCTTTCTTT. The complete variable domain, with remaining parts taken from reference TRBV2 and TRBJ1-1, reads EPEVTQTPSHQVTQMGQEVILRCVPISNHLYFYWYRQILGQKVEFLVSFYNNEISEKSEIFDDQFSVERPDGSNFTLKIRSTKLEDSAMYFCASRAQVNTEAFFGQGTRLTVV.

This clone was counted only a few times. The CDR3 nucleotides read TGTGCCACCAGCAGACATGGGACACCCGGGGCTGAAAAACTGTTTTTT. This codes for CATSRHGTPGAEKLFF. V and J are TRBV15 and TRBJ1-4; D is possibly TRBD1 (6 bases). Trimming cost V 2 bases and J 7 bases, with 17 bases left between them. The CDR3 runs 16 residues. CDR1 LNHNV and CDR2 YYDKDF come from the germline V gene (reference sequence).

The V and J genes are TRBV9 and TRBJ2-7, with TRBD2 matching 13 bases. Losses at the gene ends were 0 bases for V and 4 bases for J; bases not matched to a gene: 7. Germline V gives CDR1 SGDLS, CDR2 YYNGEE. This CDR3 region has 17 residues. The CDR3 loop reads CASSVATGTSGTYEQYF. CDR3 nucleotide sequence: TGTGCCAGCAGCGTAGCTACGGGGACTAGCGGGACTTACGAGCAGTACTTC.

V is TRBV6-1 and J is TRBJ1-2; weak D call: TRBD1 (6 bases). The CDR3 length is 16 residues. With 1 base removed from V and 3 bases from J, the gap between germline ends came to 15 bases. The germline V gene encodes CDR1 MNHNS and CDR2 SASEGT. CDR3 in DNA: TGTGCCAGCAGTGAAGTCCTTGGACAGCCCTACTATGGCTACACCTTC. Its translation is CASSEVLGQPYYGYTF.

This chain uses TRBV28 with TRBJ1-2; TRBD1 matches at 8 bases. V shed 5 bases, J shed 5 bases, and the junction held 4 bases outside the gene matches. Germline assignment: CDR1 MDHEN and CDR2 SYDVKM. This CDR3 comprises 13 residues. The CDR3 loop reads CASSPGQVYGYTF. CDR3 DNA sequence: TGTGCCAGCAGTCCGGGACAGGTTTATGGCTACACCTTC.

The chain combines TRBV28 with TRBJ1-2; 7 bases match TRBD1. The CDR3 is 15 residues long. Unmatched junction bases numbered 8, after V lost 6 bases and J lost 1 base. Per the germline V gene, CDR1 is MDHEN and CDR2 is SYDVKM. CDR3 DNA: TGTGCCAGCAGCTCAATAACAGGGGATAACTATGGCTACACCTTC. Translated: CASSSITGDNYGYTF.

The chain combines TRBV19 with TRBJ2-3; 13 bases agree with TRBD2. The CDR3 has 18 amino acids. The germline V gene has CDR1 LNHDA and CDR2 SQIVND (reference sequence). Trimming removed 7 bases from V and 0 bases from J; junction bases left unmatched: 10. CDR3 in amino acids: CASKVGLAGPLSTDTQYF. CDR3 DNA: TGTGCCAGTAAGGTGGGACTAGCGGGACCCCTAAGCACAGATACGCAGTATTTT.

The chain couples TRBV13 to TRBJ2-7; possibly TRBD1 for D (5 bases). The CDR3 length is 14 residues. The V end was cut by 0 bases, the J end by 3 bases, with 9 bases between. The V gene's germline CDR1 is PRHDT and CDR2 FYEKMQ (reference sequence). DNA for the CDR3: TGTGCCAGCAGCTTAGGGGACAAAGGCTACGAGCAGTACTTC. Its translation is CASSLGDKGYEQYF.

The V and J genes are TRBV10-2 and TRBJ1-1; D is perhaps TRBD1 (5 bases). Trimming took 4 bases from V and 8 from J, leaving 11 bases between them. Germline assignment: CDR1 WSHSY and CDR2 SAAADI. The CDR3 is made up of 12 amino acids. For the CDR3, the DNA is TGCGCCAGCAGTGGGGTCCGGACAGAAGCTTTCTTT. This translates into CASSGVRTEAFF.

This clone was observed a handful of times. J is TRBJ2-3 and V is TRBV11-2; 9 bases agree with TRBD2. CDR1 and CDR2 (germline): SGHAT, FQNNGV. CDR3 length: 20 residues. The V and J ends lost 4 bases and 8 bases, in that order; junction bases with no gene match: 25. The chain's CDR3 is CASSSEHSGSRFGPAGTQYF. The DNA for the CDR3 is TGTGCCAGCAGCTCAGAGCATAGCGGGAGTCGGTTTGGCCCAGCAGGTACGCAGTATTTT.

This chain joins TRBV5-5 and TRBJ2-5, with 10 bases aligning to TRBD2. V trimming: 3 bases; J trimming: 3 bases; junction bases outside the gene matches: 8. This CDR3 is built from 16 residues. Germline V gene sequence: CDR1 SGHKS, CDR2 YYEKEE (reference sequence). The CDR3 region is CASSSVLAGGKETQYF. The CDR3 nucleotides are TGTGCCAGCAGCTCGGTGTTAGCGGGAGGTAAAGAGACCCAGTACTTC.

The chain uses TRBV29-1 and TRBJ2-7; 7 bases match TRBD1. J lost 3 bases, V lost 7 bases, and 12 bases had no gene match. The CDR3 sequence is 14 residues long. Per the germline V gene, CDR1 is SQVTM and CDR2 is ANQGSEA. CDR3 sequence: CSALLIRDSYEQYF. DNA of the CDR3: TGCAGCGCACTCCTGATTCGGGACAGCTACGAGCAGTACTTC.

J is TRBJ1-6 and V is TRBV19; TRBD1 agrees at 8 bases. Germline-derived CDR1 and CDR2 are LNHDA and SQIVND (reference sequence). This CDR3 is built from 15 residues. J lost 6 bases, V lost 5 bases, and 6 bases had no gene match. CDR3 residues: CASSVDRAGNSPLHF. CDR3 in DNA: TGTGCCAGTAGTGTGGACAGGGCAGGTAATTCACCCCTCCACTTT. The full variable domain, in which reference TRBV19 and TRBJ1-6 provide the parts outside the CDR3, is DGGITQSPKYLFRKEGQNVTLSCEQNLNHDAMYWYRQDPGQGLRLIYYSQIVNDFQKGDIAEGYSVSREKKESFPLTVTSAQKNPTAFYLCASSVDRAGNSPLHFGNGTRLTVT.

The V and J genes are TRBV30 and TRBJ1-4, with D perhaps matching TRBD1 (5 bases). The CDR3 loop spans 15 amino acids. Germline V gives CDR1 GTSNPN, CDR2 SVGIG (reference sequence). Trimming removed 0 bases at V and 0 bases at J, with 8 bases between. The DNA for the CDR3 is TGTGCCTGGAGTGTACGGGGGGCAACTAATGAAAAACTGTTTTTT. It translates to CAWSVRGATNEKLFF.

This rearrangement joins TRBV19 to TRBJ2-7, with 8 nucleotides matching TRBD2. With V trimmed by 3 bases and J by 3 bases, 10 bases remained unmatched. There are 16 residues in the CDR3. Germline CDR1 is LNHDA and CDR2 is SQIVND (reference sequence). The chain's CDR3 is CASSMASGRRDYEQYF. CDR3 bases: TGTGCCAGTAGTATGGCCAGCGGGAGACGGGACTACGAGCAGTACTTC. The full variable domain, completed using reference TRBV19 and TRBJ2-7, is DGGITQSPKYLFRKEGQNVTLSCEQNLNHDAMYWYRQDPGQGLRLIYYSQIVNDFQKGDIAEGYSVSREKKESFPLTVTSAQKNPTAFYLCASSMASGRRDYEQYFGPGTRLTVT.

The rearrangement uses TRBV9 and TRBJ2-2, with 7 bases that match TRBD2. The CDR3 spans 16 residues. V lost 0 bases and J lost 4; bases outside the gene matches: 6. Per the germline V gene, CDR1 is SGDLS and CDR2 is YYNGEE. The CDR3 bases are TGTGCCAGCAGCGTAGCGGCTAGCGGCTTCACCGGGGAGCTGTTTTTT. It translates to CASSVAASGFTGELFF.